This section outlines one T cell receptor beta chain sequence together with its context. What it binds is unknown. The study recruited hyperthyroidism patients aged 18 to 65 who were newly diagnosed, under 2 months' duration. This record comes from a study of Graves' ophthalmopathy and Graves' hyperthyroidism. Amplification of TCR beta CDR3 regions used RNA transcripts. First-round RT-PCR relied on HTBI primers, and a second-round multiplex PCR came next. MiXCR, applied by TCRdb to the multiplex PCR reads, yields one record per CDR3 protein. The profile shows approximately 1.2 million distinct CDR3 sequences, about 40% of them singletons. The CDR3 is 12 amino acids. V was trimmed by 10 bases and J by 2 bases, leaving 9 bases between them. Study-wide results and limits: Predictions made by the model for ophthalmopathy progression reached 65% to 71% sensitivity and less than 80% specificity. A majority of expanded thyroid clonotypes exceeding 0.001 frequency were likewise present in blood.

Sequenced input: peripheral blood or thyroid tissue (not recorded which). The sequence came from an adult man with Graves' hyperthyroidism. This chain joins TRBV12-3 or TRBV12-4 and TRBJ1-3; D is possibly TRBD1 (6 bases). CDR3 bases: TGTGCCAACAGGGAAACTGGAAACACCATATATTTT. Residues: CANRETGNTIYF.